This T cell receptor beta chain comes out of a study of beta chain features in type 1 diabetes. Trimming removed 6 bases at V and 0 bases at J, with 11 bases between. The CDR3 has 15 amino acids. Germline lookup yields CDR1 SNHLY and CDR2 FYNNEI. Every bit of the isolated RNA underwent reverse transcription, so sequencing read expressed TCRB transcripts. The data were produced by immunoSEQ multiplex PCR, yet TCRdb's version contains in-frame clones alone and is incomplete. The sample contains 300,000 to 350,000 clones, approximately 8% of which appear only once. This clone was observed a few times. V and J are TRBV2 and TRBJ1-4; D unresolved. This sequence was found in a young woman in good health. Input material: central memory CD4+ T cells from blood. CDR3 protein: CASSPNLSTNEKLFF. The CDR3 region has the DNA TGTGCCAGCAGCCCCAACTTGTCAACTAATGAAAAACTGTTTTTT.